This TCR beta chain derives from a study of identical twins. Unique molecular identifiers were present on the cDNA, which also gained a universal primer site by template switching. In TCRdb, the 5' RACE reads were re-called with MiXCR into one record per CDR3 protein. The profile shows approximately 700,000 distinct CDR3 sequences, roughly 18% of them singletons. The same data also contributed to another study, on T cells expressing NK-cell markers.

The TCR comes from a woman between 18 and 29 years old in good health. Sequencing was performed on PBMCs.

The CDR3 here is CSARDWLPQETQYF. CDR3 DNA sequence: TGCAGTGCTAGAGATTGGCTACCACAAGAGACCCAGTACTTC. This sequence joins TRBV20-1 and TRBJ2-5; D not resolved. CDR3 length equals 14 residues. Germline V gives CDR1 DFQATT, CDR2 SNEGSKA (reference sequence). V lost 0 bases and J lost 2, with 10 bases in between.